The 6 T cell receptor beta chains given below trace back to one sample, sequenced in a study of T cell repertoires in cytomegalovirus infection. From the reads, TCRdb called clonotypes with MiXCR, one entry per CDR3 protein. The data contain around 300,000 distinct CDR3 sequences, 20% to 30% of them seen just once; the ten biggest clones take up 14%. Sequenced: PBMCs. These receptors were obtained from a human donor in good health (CMV status not recorded). Some clones in this sample may be carry-over from other donors' samples.

This clonotype was picked up many times. The chain couples TRBV20-1 to TRBJ1-2; the D gene is possibly TRBD1 (5 bases). V lost 0 bases and J lost 7, with 18 bases in between. This CDR3 comprises 15 residues. Germline V gives CDR1 DFQATT, CDR2 SNEGSKA (reference sequence). In DNA, the CDR3 is TGCAGTGCTAGAGACGAGGGGAAAACACAATTTGGCTACACCTTC. It is translated as CSARDEGKTQFGYTF.

This clonotype was picked up one time. The chain carries TRBV20-1 and TRBJ2-6, with a possible D match to TRBD2 (6 bases). The CDR3 spans 18 residues. Germline V gene lookup returns CDR1 DFQATT and CDR2 SNEGSKA (reference sequence). The ends were cut back, 0 bases at V and 0 bases at J, with 15 bases in the middle. CDR3 DNA: TGCAGTGCTAGAGATGCGGGGACGCCAGCCTCTGGGGCCAACGTCCTGACTTTC. It specifies CSARDAGTPASGANVLTF.

This clonotype was observed at least ten times. The chain couples TRBV7-2 to TRBJ2-2; D possibly corresponds to TRBD2 (6 bases). V gave up 5 bases and J gave up 4 bases, with 14 bases separating them. In germline, CDR1 is SGHTA, CDR2 FQGNSA. The CDR3 is made up of 15 amino acids. DNA of the CDR3: TGTGCCAGCAGCGCCCCGGACTACCTCACCGGGGAGCTGTTTTTT. The encoded protein is CASSAPDYLTGELFF.

This clonotype was seen many times. This rearrangement joins TRBV7-2 to TRBJ1-6; D perhaps matches TRBD1 (5 bases). Trimming cost V 3 bases and J 8 bases, with 11 bases left between them. The CDR3 extends over 14 amino acids. The germline CDR1 and CDR2 sequences are SGHTA and FQGNSA. CDR3 protein: CASSFARADSPLHF. The DNA of the CDR3 is TGTGCCAGCAGCTTTGCCAGGGCGGATTCACCCCTCCACTTT. The full variable domain, completed using reference TRBV7-2 and TRBJ1-6, is GAGVSQSPSNKVTEKGKDVELRCDPISGHTALYWYRQSLGQGLEFLIYFQGNSAPDKSGLPSDRFSAERTGGSVSTLTIQRTQQEDSAVYLCASSFARADSPLHFGNGTRLTVT.

The V and J genes are TRBV14 and TRBJ2-4; the D gene could be TRBD1 or TRBD2 (5 bases each). The CDR3 loop spans 16 amino acids. V lost 4 bases and J 3 bases, leaving 16 bases between the germline ends. The germline gives CDR1 SGHDN, CDR2 FVKESK. CDR3 nucleotide sequence: TGTGCCAGCAGCCTATATGACGGGGCAGGCAAAAACATTCAGTACTTC. Its translation: CASSLYDGAGKNIQYF.

The chain has TRBV10-3 and TRBJ2-3; D call uncertain. The CDR3 spans 13 residues. The V end lost 6 bases, the J end lost 0 bases, and 7 bases lay between the germline ends. Per the germline V gene, CDR1 is ENHRY and CDR2 is SYGVKD. The CDR3 sequence is CAISIASTDTQYF. The CDR3 DNA follows: TGTGCCATCAGCATTGCTAGCACAGATACGCAGTATTTT.